Listed below are T cell receptor beta chains from one sample, sequenced in a study of blood T cells in healthy people across ages. TCRdb fed the 5' RACE reads into MiXCR, producing one record per CDR3 protein. This sample yields some 780,000 distinct CDR3 sequences, of which approximately 53% are seen a single time; around a quarter belongs to the top ten. Specimen: blood. The receptors stem from a man in his forties in good health. Both conserved end residues are part of each CDR3. D genes are given only for firm matches. Where a row states a size, it is once, few, many or the class of an expanded clone; other rows omit it.

v_gene	d_gene	abundance	j_gene	CDR3aa	CDR3nt
TRBV5-1	.	few	TRBJ2-3	CASSLGNKGDTQYF	TGCGCCAGCAGCTTAGGAAATAAAGGGGATACGCAGTATTTT
TRBV7-2	.	.	TRBJ2-6	CASSRASSGANVLTF	TGTGCCAGCAGTCGAGCGAGCTCTGGGGCCAACGTCCTGACTTTC
TRBV12-3/TRBV12-4	TRBD1	.	TRBJ1-5	CASRNTGGWVQPQHF	TGTGCCAGCAGGAACACAGGGGGTTGGGTTCAGCCCCAGCATTTT
TRBV10-2	.	.	TRBJ1-5	CASSDGARQPQHF	TGCGCCAGCAGTGACGGGGCGCGGCAGCCCCAGCATTTT
TRBV5-1	.	.	TRBJ2-3	CASRAFGGAGGDTQYF	TGCGCCAGCCGAGCATTCGGGGGCGCTGGGGGAGATACGCAGTATTTT
TRBV4-2	TRBD1	few	TRBJ1-4	CASSPTGQELNEKLFF	TGTGCCAGCAGCCCGACAGGGCAGGAACTTAATGAAAAACTGTTTTTT
TRBV14	.	few	TRBJ1-2	CASSHQQGNYGYTF	TGTGCCAGCAGCCATCAGCAGGGGAACTATGGCTACACCTTC
TRBV20-1	TRBD2	.	TRBJ2-3	CSASNLAGGPLPDTQYF	TGCAGTGCTAGTAACCTAGCGGGAGGGCCGCTCCCAGATACGCAGTATTTT
TRBV4-3	.	.	TRBJ2-7	CASSHEPGATTYEQYF	TGCGCCAGCAGCCATGAACCAGGCGCCACCACCTACGAGCAGTACTTC
TRBV7-2	.	few	TRBJ2-1	CASSSVTNRAHQFF	TGTGCCAGCAGCTCCGTAACAAACAGGGCTCATCAGTTCTTC
TRBV10-3	.	.	TRBJ2-6	CAISESQGAGANVLTF	TGTGCCATCAGTGAGTCACAAGGGGCTGGGGCCAACGTCCTGACTTTC
TRBV15	TRBD2	.	TRBJ2-1	CATSSGASGYNEQFF	TGTGCCACCAGCAGTGGGGCTAGCGGATACAATGAGCAGTTCTTC
TRBV7-2	TRBD1	.	TRBJ1-2	CASSGPGQVSGYTF	TGTGCCAGCAGCGGCCCGGGACAGGTATCTGGCTACACCTTC
TRBV28	.	.	TRBJ2-7	CASRPPILQGKGEAYEQYF	TGTGCCAGCAGGCCCCCGATCCTCCAAGGGAAGGGGGAAGCCTACGAGCAGTACTTC
TRBV7-2	TRBD2	.	TRBJ2-7	CASSLAMAGVGYEQYF	TGTGCCAGCAGCTTAGCGATGGCGGGAGTAGGGTACGAGCAGTACTTC
TRBV2	TRBD1	few	TRBJ1-2	CATPTGRGGYTF	TGTGCCACACCGACAGGGCGCGGAGGCTACACCTTC
TRBV5-1	.	.	TRBJ2-2	CASLLGPGRTRELFF	TGCGCCAGCTTACTCGGACCGGGTCGAACCAGGGAGCTGTTTTTT
TRBV28	TRBD2	few	TRBJ2-3	CASSFSGTTDTQYF	TGTGCCAGCAGTTTCAGCGGGACCACAGATACGCAGTATTTT
TRBV29-1	.	.	TRBJ1-5	CSVEGGAGQPQHF	TGCAGCGTTGAAGGGGGGGCCGGTCAGCCCCAGCATTTT
TRBV28	TRBD1	.	TRBJ1-4	CASSWTGRAEKLFF	TGTGCCAGCAGTTGGACAGGGCGGGCAGAAAAACTGTTTTTT
TRBV6-2/TRBV6-3	.	.	TRBJ2-5	CASSSLSGNEQYF	TGTGCCAGCAGTTCTCTTAGCGGCAATGAGCAGTACTTC
TRBV18	.	few	TRBJ2-3	CASSPAPAARPTDTQYF	TGTGCCAGCTCACCAGCACCAGCGGCAAGACCCACAGATACGCAGTATTTT
TRBV15	.	.	TRBJ1-6	CATSRGVSNSPLHF	TGTGCCACCAGCAGAGGGGTCAGTAATTCACCCCTCCACTTT
TRBV2	TRBD2	.	TRBJ2-2	CASILGLAVGELFF	TGTGCCAGCATCCTCGGACTAGCGGTCGGGGAGCTGTTTTTT
TRBV7-3	TRBD1	few	TRBJ1-2	CASRLRQGAGYGYTF	TGTGCCAGCAGATTAAGACAGGGGGCTGGCTATGGCTACACCTTC
TRBV4-3	.	.	TRBJ2-3	CASSQELELEKVTDTQYF	TGCGCCAGCAGCCAAGAATTGGAACTAGAGAAGGTTACAGATACGCAGTATTTT
TRBV28	.	.	TRBJ1-5	CATHNSGGSNQPQHF	TGTGCCACCCATAATTCGGGGGGTAGCAATCAGCCCCAGCATTTT
TRBV7-9	.	.	TRBJ1-5	CASSSLGKAQHF	TGTGCCAGCAGCTCGTTAGGGAAAGCCCAGCATTTT
TRBV20-1	.	.	TRBJ2-4	CSAEIRQSLKNIQYF	TGCAGTGCTGAAATTCGACAGAGCCTTAAAAACATTCAGTACTTC
TRBV28	.	.	TRBJ2-7	CATSKTRDWPYEQYF	TGTGCCACCAGCAAGACCCGGGATTGGCCTTACGAGCAGTACTTC
TRBV7-2	.	few	TRBJ2-7	CASSPVSSYEQYF	TGTGCCAGCAGCCCCGTCTCATCCTACGAGCAGTACTTC
TRBV6-5	.	.	TRBJ1-2	CASFRDGGYTF	TGTGCCAGCTTTAGGGACGGTGGCTACACCTTC
TRBV6-2/TRBV6-3	.	once	TRBJ2-5	CASSFLDGTPRPKETQYF	TGTGCCAGCAGTTTTCTTGATGGGACCCCGAGGCCCAAAGAGACCCAGTACTTC
TRBV29-1	.	.	TRBJ1-2	CSVEVDYGYTF	TGCAGCGTTGAGGTGGACTATGGCTACACCTTC
TRBV3-1	.	.	TRBJ2-5	CASRWAQKETQYF	TGTGCCAGCCGATGGGCCCAGAAAGAGACCCAGTACTTC
TRBV7-2	.	.	TRBJ1-1	CASSLAKVNTEAFF	TGTGCCAGCAGCTTAGCTAAGGTGAACACTGAAGCTTTCTTT
TRBV11-3	TRBD1	.	TRBJ2-5	CASSSGQGSLYQETQYF	TGTGCCAGCAGCTCGGGACAGGGATCCCTGTACCAAGAGACCCAGTACTTC
TRBV24-1	TRBD1	once	TRBJ2-5	CATSDLGTGAQETQYF	TGTGCCACCAGTGACTTAGGGACAGGGGCCCAAGAGACCCAGTACTTC
TRBV4-1	TRBD1	.	TRBJ2-1	CASSQSPGQGNNEQFF	TGCGCCAGCAGCCAGAGCCCGGGACAGGGTAACAATGAGCAGTTCTTC
TRBV3-1	.	.	TRBJ1-5	CASSQGGRFGPQHF	TGTGCCAGCAGCCAAGGGGGAAGGTTTGGGCCCCAGCATTTT
TRBV4-2	.	few	TRBJ1-2	CASSQDPDNNYGYTF	TGTGCCAGCAGCCAAGACCCGGATAATAACTATGGCTACACCTTC
TRBV12-3/TRBV12-4	.	once	TRBJ2-3	CASSSLGDTEITDTQYF	TGTGCCAGCAGCAGTTTGGGGGACACAGAGATCACAGATACGCAGTATTTT
TRBV20-1	TRBD2	.	TRBJ2-3	CSARGLAVRTDTQYF	TGCAGTGCCCGCGGACTAGCGGTCCGCACAGATACGCAGTATTTT
TRBV7-8	.	.	TRBJ2-2	CASSRDARGGELFF	TGTGCCAGCAGCCGAGACGCCCGCGGCGGGGAGCTGTTTTTT
TRBV20-1	.	.	TRBJ2-7	CSARDPRGYEQYF	TGCAGTGCTAGAGACCCCAGGGGCTACGAGCAGTACTTC
TRBV6-5	.	.	TRBJ2-7	CASSLVGGTNEQYF	TGTGCCAGCAGCTTAGTGGGAGGTACTAACGAGCAGTACTTC
TRBV29-1	TRBD2	.	TRBJ2-3	CSVESGGRTDTQYF	TGCAGCGTAGAATCGGGGGGGCGCACAGATACGCAGTATTTT
TRBV12-3/TRBV12-4	TRBD2	.	TRBJ2-5	CASSLARLAGTEKTQYF	TGTGCCAGCAGTTTAGCGCGGCTAGCGGGGACGGAGAAGACCCAGTACTTC
TRBV2	.	.	TRBJ2-5	CASSERQAQETQYF	TGTGCCAGCAGTGAACGACAGGCCCAAGAGACCCAGTACTTC
TRBV25-1	.	.	TRBJ2-7	CASSPIGVTYNEQYF	TGTGCCAGCAGCCCAATTGGGGTTACCTACAATGAGCAGTACTTC
TRBV12-3/TRBV12-4	TRBD2	.	TRBJ2-1	CASSLGGLGLYNEQFF	TGTGCCAGCAGTTTAGGGGGACTAGGTCTCTACAATGAGCAGTTCTTC
TRBV20-1	TRBD2	.	TRBJ2-3	CSAKAGVTDTQYF	TGCAGTGCTAAGGCGGGGGTCACAGATACGCAGTATTTT
TRBV12-3/TRBV12-4	.	.	TRBJ2-2	CASSLVVGELFF	TGTGCCAGCAGTTTAGTCGTAGGGGAGCTGTTTTTT
TRBV5-1	.	once	TRBJ2-3	CASSLVLSDGSDTQYF	TGCGCCAGCAGCTTGGTATTGTCCGACGGTTCAGATACGCAGTATTTT
TRBV6-5	.	few	TRBJ2-4	CASSRIDSSKNIQYF	TGTGCCAGCAGTAGAATTGACAGCTCCAAAAACATTCAGTACTTC